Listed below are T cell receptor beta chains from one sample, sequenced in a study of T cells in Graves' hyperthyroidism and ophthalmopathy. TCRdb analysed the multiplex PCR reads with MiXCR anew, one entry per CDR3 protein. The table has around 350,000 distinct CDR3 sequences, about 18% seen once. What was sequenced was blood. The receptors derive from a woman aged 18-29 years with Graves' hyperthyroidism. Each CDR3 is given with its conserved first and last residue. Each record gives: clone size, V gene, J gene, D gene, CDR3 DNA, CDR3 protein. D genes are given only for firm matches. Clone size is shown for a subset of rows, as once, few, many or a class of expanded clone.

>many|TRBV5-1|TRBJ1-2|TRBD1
TGCGCCAGCAGCTCTAACAGGGGACCCTATGGCTACACCTTC
CASSSNRGPYGYTF
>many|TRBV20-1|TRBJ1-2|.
TGCAGTGCTAGGCCCCGGGACCGCGACTATGGCTACACCTTC
CSARPRDRDYGYTF
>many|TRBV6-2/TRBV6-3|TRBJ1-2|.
TGTGCCAGCAGTTACCTGGCGGGGATGAACTATGGCTACACCTTC
CASSYLAGMNYGYTF
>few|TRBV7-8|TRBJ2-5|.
TGTGCCAGCAGCCTGGGAAGGGGATTGGAAGAGACCCAGTACTTC
CASSLGRGLEETQYF
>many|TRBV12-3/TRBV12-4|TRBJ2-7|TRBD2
TGTGCCAGCAGTTTAAGGGAGGGGAAGGTCTACGAGCAGTACTTC
CASSLREGKVYEQYF
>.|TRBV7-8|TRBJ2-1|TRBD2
TGTGCCAGCAGCATGCGGGGGGGCCCCTTTATGCATGAGCAGTTCTTC
CASSMRGGPFMHEQFF
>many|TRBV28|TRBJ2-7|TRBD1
TGTGCCAGCAGTCCGGCCGGGACAGGGGGCATCTACGAGCAGTACTTC
CASSPAGTGGIYEQYF
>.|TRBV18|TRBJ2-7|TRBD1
TGTGCCAGCTCATCCGACAGGGTAGGGCAGTACTTC
CASSSDRVGQYF
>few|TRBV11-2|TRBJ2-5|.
TGTGCCAGCAGCCCCGCGGGGCTGGAGACCCAGTACTTC
CASSPAGLETQYF
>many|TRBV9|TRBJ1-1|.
TGTGCCAGCAGCGTAGAGGGGGGACAGAACACTGAAGCTTTCTTT
CASSVEGGQNTEAFF
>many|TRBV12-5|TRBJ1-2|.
TGTGCTAGTGGTTTGGGGTTCTATGGCTACACCTTC
CASGLGFYGYTF
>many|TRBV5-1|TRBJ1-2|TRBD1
TGCGCCAGCAGCTTGGCTAGACAGGGGGCGGACTATGGCTACACCTTC
CASSLARQGADYGYTF
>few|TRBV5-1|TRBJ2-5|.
TGCGCCAGCAGCGATGGAGGGTCGGAGAAGACCCAGTACTTC
CASSDGGSEKTQYF
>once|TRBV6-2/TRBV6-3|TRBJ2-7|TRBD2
TGTGCCAGCAGAACCGGGACTAGCGAAGAAAGGCAGTACTTC
CASRTGTSEERQYF
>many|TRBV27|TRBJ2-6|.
TGTGCCAGCAGTTTGTTTTCAGGCCCAACCAGCTCTGGGGCCAACGTCCTGACTTTC
CASSLFSGPTSSGANVLTF
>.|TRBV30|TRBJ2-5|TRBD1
TGTGCCTGGAGTACCCGACAGGGTCAAGAGACCCAGTACTTC
CAWSTRQGQETQYF
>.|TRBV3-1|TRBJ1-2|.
TGTGCCAGCAGCCAAGATGGGGCCCGCTACACCTTC
CASSQDGARYTF
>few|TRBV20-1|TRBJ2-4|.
TGCAGTGCAATCCGGGACTTCGGAATAGCCAAAAACATTCAGTACTTC
CSAIRDFGIAKNIQYF
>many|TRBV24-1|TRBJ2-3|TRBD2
TGTGCCACCAGTGATCGACTAGCGGGGAGCACAGATACGCAGTATTTT
CATSDRLAGSTDTQYF
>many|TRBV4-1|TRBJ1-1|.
TGCGCCAGCAGATACGTCAGGGGGAACACTGAAGCTTTCTTT
CASRYVRGNTEAFF
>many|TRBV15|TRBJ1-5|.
TGTGCCACCAGTCCCGAGGCAGGGGTTGTAGGTCAGCCCCAGCATTTT
CATSPEAGVVGQPQHF
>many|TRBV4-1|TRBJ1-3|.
TGCGCCAGCAGCGGTCGAATTTCTGGAAACACCATATATTTT
CASSGRISGNTIYF
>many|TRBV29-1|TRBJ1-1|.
TGCAGCGTTGGGGAGGGCACTGAAGCTTTCTTT
CSVGEGTEAFF
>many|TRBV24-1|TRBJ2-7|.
TGTGCCACCAGTGATTCGGTTGGGACGGGGGAACTCGAGCAGTACTTC
CATSDSVGTGELEQYF
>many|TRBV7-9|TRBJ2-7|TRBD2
TGTGCCAGCAGCTTAGTCGGTAGCGGGGAGAGAGAACTCGAGCAGTACTTC
CASSLVGSGERELEQYF
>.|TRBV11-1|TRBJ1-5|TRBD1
TGTGCCATCAACGCACCGGGACAGGGACCGGGGGAGCCCCAGCATTTT
CAINAPGQGPGEPQHF
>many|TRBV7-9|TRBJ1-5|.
TGTGCCAGCAGTCCGCAGGGTGGTCAGCCCCAGCATTTT
CASSPQGGQPQHF
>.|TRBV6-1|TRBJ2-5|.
TGTGCCAGCAGTGAAGCCCACGGCCGGGAGACCCAGTACTTC
CASSEAHGRETQYF
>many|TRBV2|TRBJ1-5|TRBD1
TGTGCCAGCAGTCACGAGAGGGGGACAGGGCGGCCCCAGCATTTT
CASSHERGTGRPQHF
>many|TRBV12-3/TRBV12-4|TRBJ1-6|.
TGTGCCAGCACCGCGGTGGGCAATAATTCACCCCTCCACTTT
CASTAVGNNSPLHF
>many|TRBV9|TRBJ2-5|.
TGTGCCAGCAGCGTCTATGGGCAGGAGACCCAGTACTTC
CASSVYGQETQYF
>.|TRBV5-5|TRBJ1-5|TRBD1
TGTGCCAGCAGCTTGTCAGGGGGCAGGTCCCAGCATTTT
CASSLSGGRSQHF
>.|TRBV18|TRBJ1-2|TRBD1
TGTGCCAGCTCACCGGTCAGGGGGAGCCATGGCTACACCTTC
CASSPVRGSHGYTF
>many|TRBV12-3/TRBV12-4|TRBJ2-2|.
TGTGCCAGCAGCTGGAGTACCGGGGAGCTGTTTTTT
CASSWSTGELFF
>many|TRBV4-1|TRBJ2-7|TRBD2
TGCGCCAGCAGCCAAGTCGGGATAGCGGGGGGGCGGGACGAGCAGTACTTC
CASSQVGIAGGRDEQYF
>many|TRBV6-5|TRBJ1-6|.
TGTGCCAGCAGTTACAGGGTTAATTCACCCCTCCACTTT
CASSYRVNSPLHF
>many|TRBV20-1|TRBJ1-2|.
TGCAGTGCTAGAGATATGGGGGGTTGGGGCTACACCTTC
CSARDMGGWGYTF
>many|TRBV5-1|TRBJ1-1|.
TGCGCCAGCAGCCCTCGCCCGGGGTTCACTGAAGCTTTCTTT
CASSPRPGFTEAFF
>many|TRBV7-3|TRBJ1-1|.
TGTGCCAGCAGCACCGCCGAGCCGAACACTGAAGCTTTCTTT
CASSTAEPNTEAFF